The 16 T cell receptor beta chains presented below share a single source sample, sequenced in a study of CD8 T cells in ankylosing spondylitis. Overall study results and limits: It appeared that ankylosing spondylitis blood was characterized by a TCR beta motif of 8 or 9 highly homologous variants.

TCRdb processed the 5' RACE reads anew with MiXCR; each CDR3 protein has one entry. The table records hundreds of thousands of distinct CDR3 sequences, roughly a quarter of them present only once. These receptors have no identified antigens. The sequencing input was blood, either unsorted or a sorted T cell fraction (not recorded which). The receptors derive from a male donor with ankylosing spondylitis.

The chain carries TRBV14 and TRBJ2-1; 8 nucleotides line up with TRBD1. Germline CDR1 is SGHDN and CDR2 is FVKESK. The CDR3 is made up of 14 amino acids. V dropped 1 base and J dropped 5; count of bases not matched to a gene: 1. CDR3 DNA: TGTGCCAGCAGCCAAGTCAGGGGGCACAATGAGCAGTTCTTC. This sequence encodes CASSQVRGHNEQFF.

This clonotype appeared a few times. The J gene is TRBJ1-5, the V gene TRBV12-3 or TRBV12-4; D is unresolved. V lost 4 bases to trimming and J lost 4 bases, with 11 bases between them. The CDR3 runs 14 residues. The CDR3 reads CASSSTVGNQPQHF. CDR3 bases: TGTGCCAGCAGTTCTACAGTGGGAAATCAGCCCCAGCATTTT.

This clonotype was counted only a few times. The CDR3 coding sequence is TGCAGTGCTGGCGTTATTCGGGGTTCTGAAGCTTTCTTT. Its protein product is CSAGVIRGSEAFF. The rearrangement joins TRBV20-1 to TRBJ1-1, with D hard to call. CDR1 and CDR2 from the germline V gene are DFQATT and SNEGSKA (reference sequence). The V gene lost 5 bases and the J gene lost 6 bases, with 16 bases spanning the gap. The CDR3 contains 13 residues.

The rearrangement joins TRBV5-1 to TRBJ2-2, with D perhaps matching TRBD1 or TRBD2 (5 bases each). This CDR3 comprises 14 residues. Per germline, CDR1 SGHRS and CDR2 YFSETQ. V shed 1 base and J shed 4 bases, with 8 bases lying between them. The CDR3 protein is CASSLRDPTGELFF. The CDR3 DNA reads as TGCGCCAGCAGCTTGAGGGACCCCACCGGGGAGCTGTTTTTT.

The chain combines TRBV20-1 with TRBJ2-1; 9 nucleotides match TRBD2. Unmatched junction bases numbered 7, after V lost 3 bases and J lost 7 bases. In germline, CDR1 is DFQATT, CDR2 SNEGSKA (reference sequence). The CDR3 loop spans 14 amino acids. CDR3 in amino acids: CSASSGGRENEQFF. The CDR3, as DNA: TGCAGTGCTAGTTCTGGCGGGAGGGAGAATGAGCAGTTCTTC.

The chain combines TRBV10-3 with TRBJ2-1, with 8 nucleotides matching TRBD2. The CDR3 has 16 residues. In germline, CDR1 is ENHRY, CDR2 SYGVKD. Germline trimming cut 0 bases from V and 14 bases from J; bases unmatched to any gene: 15. In DNA, the CDR3 is TGTGCCATCAGTGAGTCTACTTCTACAGCGGGAGATAGGAAGTTCTTC. Translating gives CAISESTSTAGDRKFF.

This clonotype was seen once. The V and J genes are TRBV5-1 and TRBJ2-7; a weak D match, TRBD1 (6 bases). Germline assignment: CDR1 SGHRS and CDR2 YFSETQ. The length of the CDR3 is 16 residues. The V and J ends lost 2 bases and 0 bases respectively, with 15 bases between them. The CDR3, as DNA: TGCGCCAGCAGCTTAGACGGGCAGGGGAGCTCCTACGAGCAGTACGTC. This codes for CASSLDGQGSSYEQYV.

This clonotype was picked up a small number of times. The V call is TRBV20-1, the J call TRBJ1-1; D is undetermined. Looked up from germline, CDR1 is DFQATT and CDR2 is SNEGSKA (reference sequence). The CDR3 runs to 13 residues. Trimming left V 0 bases short and J 7 bases short, with 12 bases between. In DNA, the CDR3 is TGCAGTGCTAGAGATGCAGGTTCTTTTGAAGCTTTCTTT. This sequence encodes CSARDAGSFEAFF.

This clonotype was counted a few times. The rearrangement links TRBV10-2 to TRBJ2-3; D uncertain. The CDR3 is 14 amino acids. Germline values: CDR1 WSHSY, CDR2 SAAADI. The V end was cut by 3 bases, the J end by 6 bases, with 13 bases between. CDR3 DNA: TGCGCCAGCAGTGACAAACGGGCCGGGGATACGCAGTATTTT. Protein sequence: CASSDKRAGDTQYF.

This clonotype came up a few times. The chain links TRBV5-6 to TRBJ1-1, with D possibly being TRBD1 (5 bases). Germline V lookup: CDR1 SGHDT, CDR2 YYEEEE. The CDR3 runs 12 residues. V was trimmed by 8 bases and J by 11 bases, leaving 19 bases between them. The CDR3 protein is CASQADTLPAFF. In nucleotides, the CDR3 is TGTGCCAGTCAAGCGGACACCCTTCCGGCTTTCTTT.

The chain uses TRBV12-3 or TRBV12-4 and TRBJ1-2; 8 bases agree with TRBD1. V lost 7 bases to trimming and J lost 4 bases; unmatched junction nucleotides: 11. CDR3 size: 15 residues. The DNA for the CDR3 is TGTGCCAGCACCCGAAGATGGACAGGGAGCTATGGCTACACCTTC. This codes for CASTRRWTGSYGYTF.

This clonotype was seen a few times. The gene calls are TRBV7-8 and TRBJ2-1; 12 nucleotides line up with TRBD2. The CDR3 extends over 16 amino acids. V shed 5 bases and J 4 bases; nucleotides not matched to a gene: 6. Germline V gene sequence: CDR1 SGHVS, CDR2 FQNEAQ. Written as DNA, the CDR3 is TGTGCCAGCAGCAGAGGACTAGCGGGACGGTACAATGAGCAGTTCTTC. Translated: CASSRGLAGRYNEQFF.

This clonotype occurred a few times. CDR3 sequence reads: CASSFQREKEYF. The CDR3, as DNA: TGTGCCAGCAGTTTTCAGCGGGAGAAGGAGTATTTT. V is TRBV27 and J is TRBJ2-3; 8 bases map to TRBD2. V gave up 3 bases and J gave up 13 bases; unmatched junction bases: 6. The germline gives CDR1 MNHEY, CDR2 SMNVEV (reference sequence). The CDR3 is made up of 12 amino acids.

Written as DNA, the CDR3 is TGCAGTGCTAGAGATGACTCGAGGCGAACCTCCTACAACTATGAGCAGTTCTTC. Amino acids: CSARDDSRRTSYNYEQFF. This chain uses TRBV20-1 with TRBJ2-1; no clear D. This CDR3 region has 18 residues. Trimming removed 0 bases from V and 8 bases from J, with 26 bases in between. Looked up from germline, CDR1 is DFQATT and CDR2 is SNEGSKA (reference sequence).

This clonotype was recorded a few times. The chain joins TRBV25-1 to TRBJ2-1, with D perhaps matching TRBD1 (5 bases). Germline-derived CDR1 and CDR2 are MGHDK and SYGVNS. Between the trimmed V and J ends, which lost 9 bases and 5 bases, there was a span of 14 bases. This CDR3 has 13 amino acids. The CDR3 DNA follows: TGTGCCAGTGTAGATTGGGGCGACAATGAGCAGTTCTTC. This sequence encodes CASVDWGDNEQFF. The full variable domain, rest sourced from reference TRBV25-1 and TRBJ2-1, is EADIYQTPRYLVIGTGKKITLECSQTMGHDKMYWYQQDPGMELHLIHYSYGVNSTEKGDLSSESTVSRIRTEHFPLTLESARPSHTSQYLCASVDWGDNEQFFGPGTRLTVL.

This chain connects TRBV11-2 to TRBJ2-1; D tentatively fits TRBD1 or TRBD2 (5 bases each). The germline CDR1 and CDR2 sequences are SGHAT and FQNNGV. V was trimmed by 5 bases and J by 0 bases, leaving 14 bases between them. The CDR3 spans 16 residues. The CDR3 spells CASSPLGESSYNEQFF. In DNA form, the CDR3 reads TGTGCCAGCAGCCCCCTAGGGGAGAGCTCCTACAATGAGCAGTTCTTC. The complete variable domain, with remaining parts taken from reference TRBV11-2 and TRBJ2-1, reads EAGVAQSPRYKIIEKRQSVAFWCNPISGHATLYWYQQILGQGPKLLIQFQNNGVVDDSQLPKDRFSAERLKGVDSTLKIQPAKLEDSAVYLCASSPLGESSYNEQFFGPGTRLTVL.